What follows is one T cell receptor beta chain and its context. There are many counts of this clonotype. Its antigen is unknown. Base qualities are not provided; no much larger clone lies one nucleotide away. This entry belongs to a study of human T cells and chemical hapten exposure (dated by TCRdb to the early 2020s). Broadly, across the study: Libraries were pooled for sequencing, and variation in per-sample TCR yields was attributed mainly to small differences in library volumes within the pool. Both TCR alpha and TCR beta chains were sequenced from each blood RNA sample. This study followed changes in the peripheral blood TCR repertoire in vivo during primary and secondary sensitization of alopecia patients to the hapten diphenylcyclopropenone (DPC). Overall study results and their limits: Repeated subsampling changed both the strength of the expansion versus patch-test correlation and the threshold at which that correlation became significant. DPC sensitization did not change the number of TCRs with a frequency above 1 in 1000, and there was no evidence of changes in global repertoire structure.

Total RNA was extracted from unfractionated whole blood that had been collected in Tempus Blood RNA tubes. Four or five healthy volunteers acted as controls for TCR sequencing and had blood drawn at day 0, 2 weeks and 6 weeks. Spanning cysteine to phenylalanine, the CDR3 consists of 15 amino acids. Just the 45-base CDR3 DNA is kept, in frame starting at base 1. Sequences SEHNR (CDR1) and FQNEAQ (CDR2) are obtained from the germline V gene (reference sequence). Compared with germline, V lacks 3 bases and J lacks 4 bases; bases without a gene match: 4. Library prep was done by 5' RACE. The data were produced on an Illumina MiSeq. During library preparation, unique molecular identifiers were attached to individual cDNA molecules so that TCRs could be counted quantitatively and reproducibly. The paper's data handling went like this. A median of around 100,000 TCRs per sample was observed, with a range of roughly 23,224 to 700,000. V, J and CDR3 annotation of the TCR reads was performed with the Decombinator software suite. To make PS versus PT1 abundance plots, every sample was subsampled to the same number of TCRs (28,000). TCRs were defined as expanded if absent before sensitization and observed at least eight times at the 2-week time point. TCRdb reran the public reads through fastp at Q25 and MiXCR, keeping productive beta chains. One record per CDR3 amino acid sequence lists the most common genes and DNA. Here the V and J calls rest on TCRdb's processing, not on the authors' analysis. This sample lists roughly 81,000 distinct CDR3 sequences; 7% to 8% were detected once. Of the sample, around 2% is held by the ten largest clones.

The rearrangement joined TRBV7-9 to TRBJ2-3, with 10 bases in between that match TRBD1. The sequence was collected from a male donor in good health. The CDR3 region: CASSLGQGPSDTQYF. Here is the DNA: TGTGCCAGCAGCTTGGGACAGGGGCCCTCAGATACGCAGTATTTT.